One T cell receptor (beta chain) is described in this entry. The antigen this receptor binds is unknown. No base quality information exists; no much larger clone differs at one position. The library was generated by 5' RACE. TCRdb names Illumina HiSeq 2000 as the instrument used. Template switching added a universal primer binding site, and the final cDNA carried a unique molecular identifier that allowed TCR cDNA molecules to be counted accurately. First-strand cDNA for TCR alpha and beta chains was synthesized from specific primers in the conserved constant-segment region. Each cDNA library was double barcoded, with a SMART-Mk sample barcode plus Illumina barcodes, to control for contamination. TruSeq adapter sequences and Illumina sample barcodes were added in two successive PCR steps. The TCR alpha and beta cDNA libraries were sequenced on the Illumina HiSeq platform using custom primers. Per the original workflow: Raw reads were processed with MiGEC to extract unique molecular identifiers, and MiXCR was used to determine CDR3 positions. Recombination models were inferred per individual with the repgenHMM and IGoR tools using an EM algorithm. Shared clonotype analysis was performed with the tcR package in R, normalizing sharing by the product of cloneset sizes. To study raw recombination free of thymic and clonal selection effects, out-of-frame nonproductive sequences were analyzed. TCRdb itself trimmed the public reads at Q25 with fastp, ran MiXCR and retained productive beta chains. Duplicate CDR3 protein sequences are folded into a single record with the most common DNA and genes. Clone size and V and J calls follow TCRdb, not the original study. The sample table contains some 570,000 distinct CDR3 sequences; only one count was recorded for more than 20% of them. More than 0.4% of the sample goes to the ten largest clones.

The entry originates in a study of identical twins (dated by TCRdb to the mid-2010s). General notes on the study: To test whether fetal clonotypes persist, the study used deep sequencing on TCR alpha and beta repertoires from monozygotic twins, unrelated adults of various ages, and cord blood. To rule out contamination, replicate twin experiments were performed at different times with different library preparation protocols. Paper-wide results and their limitations: A weaker excess of twin sharing was found in beta out-of-frame sequences because the signal-to-noise ratio was lowered by fewer shared sequences. Abundant cord blood beta clonotypes carried fewer insertions; young adult naive repertoires showed a weaker similar trend, while memory repertoires showed none. Invariant T cells such as MAIT and iNKT could partly confound zero-insertion analyses, though diverse VJ usage argued against this for most clonotypes. Conclusions relied on cross-sectional statistical analysis, since the same donors could not be followed over many years. In monozygotic twins, recombination models systematically underestimated out-of-frame TCR alpha sharing, but the models matched the sharing seen between unrelated individuals. Compared with coincidental sharing between unrelated individuals, out-of-frame TCR alpha sequences shared between twins had an excess of sequences with low generation probability.

The germline ends are 17 bases apart after V is trimmed by 5 bases and J by 7 bases. Inclusive of the bounding cysteine and phenylalanine, the CDR3 is 15 residues long. CDR3 DNA only is kept here, 45 bases in frame from base 1. Every donor was a healthy Caucasian. Three pairs of female monozygotic twins, all aged roughly 18 to 29 years, made up the twin cohort. CD4+ and CD8+ T cell populations were isolated with positive isolation kits from Invitrogen. The same data also contributed to another study, on yellow fever vaccine responses in identical twins. Reported in the second study: According to the authors, in identical twins the way T cells responded to vaccination appeared partly convergent and partly personalized. In the study, vaccine-responding T cell clones were precisely tracked in identical twins.

This clonotype was sampled from a woman in her late teens or twenties in good health. Sample: CD4+ T cells sorted from blood. Here the chain combines TRBV12-3 or TRBV12-4 and TRBJ1-4, with TRBD1 perhaps the D gene, on 6 matching bases. The DNA is as follows: TGTGCCAGCAGTCCACTAGCCAGGGGTTTTGAAAAACTGTTTTTT. Its protein reads: CASSPLARGFEKLFF.